This entry concerns a single T cell receptor (beta chain). Its antigen is still unknown. No clone much larger than this one lies a single base away; base qualities are absent. This sample is drawn from a study of shared clonotypes between healthy human individuals (dated by TCRdb to about 2020). At the level of the whole study: Two women and a few men aged 18 to 49 years were included in the cohort. For each donor, three plates each were used for CD4 naive and CD4 memory, two plates were used for CD8 naive, and one plate was used for CD8 memory. Blood TCR repertoires of a handful of healthy adults were deeply sequenced to estimate repertoire size and the extent of clonotype sharing between individuals. Libraries were prepared and TCR repertoires were sequenced by different laboratories using diverse techniques, in order to increase sequencing depth and limit assay-specific biases. Each donor's leukapheresis produced roughly between about 0.9 and 9.5 billion PBMCs. The study at large found these results: The small number of donors limited the genetic and exposure-history diversity represented. Only blood was sampled, and tissue TCR repertoires likely differ from those in blood. Even with the large sequencing depth, rarefaction of the sorted-subset datasets indicated that sequencing was incomplete. Compared with non-shared clonotypes, clonotypes shared by all four sorted-subset donors had higher generation probabilities. Pairwise subsampling led to the expectation that sequencing depth would affect the degree of clonotype sharing among donors. Larger estimated clonotype richness was generally found for naive subsets than for memory subsets. Across a few donors, approximately 4.6% of naive CD4, roughly 3.5% of naive CD8, 2.3% of memory CD4, and around 0.4% of memory CD8 clonotypes were shared.

Via the germline V gene, CDR1 is SGHRS and CDR2 YFSETQ. Between the V and J ends, shortened by 4 bases and 8 bases respectively, the junction contains 19 bases. The CDR3 spans 15 residues, from the cysteine through the phenylalanine. The read is trimmed to its CDR3 DNA, 45 bases read in frame from base 1. TCR CDR3 regions were amplified from genomic DNA by multiplex PCR using the deep immunoSEQ assay. Extracted genomic DNA from each cell subset was distributed evenly across all wells of several immunoSEQ 96-well plates, and each plate was treated as a replicate. For sorted subsets, each replicate PCR was loaded with approximately 190 ng genomic DNA, equivalent to 30,000 or so T cell genomes. Purified libraries were quantified with a Qubit 3.0 fluorometer, sized on a Bioanalyzer 2100, and re-quantified with the KAPA Library Quantification kit. Each immunoSEQ 96-well plate was sequenced on its own single-read 150-cycle Illumina NextSeq 550 flow cell. In the paper's pipeline: Because only junctional sequences without quality scores were contained in the immunoSEQ output, filtering matching that applied to full-length reads could not be performed. To assign V/J genes and CDR3, sequences were annotated using PyIR, a Python wrapper for IgBLAST v1.9, with IMGT germline references. Reads were removed for weak V/J assignments (E-value above 1e-6), missing CDR3, stop codons, out-of-frame junctions, or ambiguous translated residues. V3J clonotypes were defined by identical inferred V gene, J gene, and CDR3 amino acid sequence. Percentage overlap between repertoires was calculated by dividing the number of shared unique clonotypes by the size of the smaller repertoire. RTK rarefaction, the Chao1 estimator, and Recon v2.1 estimates of unobserved clonotypes were used to assess repertoire richness. Generation probabilities for all TCRbeta clonotypes obtained by the gDNA method from a few donors were computed using OLGA. TCRdb re-hosts the immuneACCESS table, in-frame sequences only. Its copies lack some clones; in the studies checked, an unresolved V gene accounts for under half of them, and the cause for the rest is not known. V, J and clone size are taken as reported in that table, and D and trimming were inferred from the DNA itself. The sample data list 2 million to 2.5 million clones, and approximately 90% of these were observed just once. The biggest ten clones account for 0.3% to 0.45% of the sample.

The donors were healthy, HIV-negative adults with no recently reported acute infections or vaccinations. All donors were Caucasian adults living in Nashville, Tennessee, USA. CD4+ T cells were enriched by magnetic negative selection; naive cells were then positively selected on CD45RA, and the negative fraction formed the memory subset. Blood was obtained by leukapheresis, after which PBMCs were separated by Ficoll-Histopaque density gradient centrifugation and cryopreserved in liquid nitrogen vapor phase. Analytical flow cytometry was used to check the purity and quantity of every magnetically sorted T cell population. Genomic DNA was isolated from each sorted fraction and quantified by UV absorbance on a Nanodrop 2000c.

The TCR originated in a man aged 18-30 years in good health. Some clones in this sample may be carry-over from other donors' samples. The sequence is built from TRBV5-1 and TRBJ2-1; tentative D gene TRBD2, with 5 bases matching. The sequencing input was naive CD4+ T cells from PBMCs. The cell subset or site label here, explained by the study, means: CD45RA+ positively selected. In nucleotide form, the sequence is TGCGCCAGCAGCGCCCGACCGGACTCCGGAGATGAGCAGTTCTTC. Its translation is CASSARPDSGDEQFF. Outside the CDR3, residues come from the reference TRBV5-1 and TRBJ2-1 proteins, so the full variable domain is: KAGVTQTPRYLIKTRGQQVTLSCSPISGHRSVSWYQQTPGQGLQFLFEYFSETQRNKGNFPGRFSGRQFSNSRSEMNVSTLELGDSALYLCASSARPDSGDEQFFGPGTRLTVL.